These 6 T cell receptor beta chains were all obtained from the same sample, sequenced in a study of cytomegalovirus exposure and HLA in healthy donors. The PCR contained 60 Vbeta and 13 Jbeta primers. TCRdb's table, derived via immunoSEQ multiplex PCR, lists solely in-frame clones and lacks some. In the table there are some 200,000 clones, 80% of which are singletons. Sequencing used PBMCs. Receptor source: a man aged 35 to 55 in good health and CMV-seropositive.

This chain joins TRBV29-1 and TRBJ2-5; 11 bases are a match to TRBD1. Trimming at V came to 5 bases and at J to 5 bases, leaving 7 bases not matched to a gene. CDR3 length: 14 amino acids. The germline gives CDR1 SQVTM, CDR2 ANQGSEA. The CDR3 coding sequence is TGCAGCGTTTGGGGACAGGGGGTAGAGGAGACCCAGTACTTC. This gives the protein CSVWGQGVEETQYF. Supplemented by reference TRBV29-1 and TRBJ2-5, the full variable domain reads SAVISQKPSRDICQRGTSLTIQCQVDSQVTMMFWYRQQPGQSLTLIATANQGSEATYESGFVIDKFPISRPNLTFSTLTVSNMSPEDSSIYLCSVWGQGVEETQYFGPGTRLLVL.

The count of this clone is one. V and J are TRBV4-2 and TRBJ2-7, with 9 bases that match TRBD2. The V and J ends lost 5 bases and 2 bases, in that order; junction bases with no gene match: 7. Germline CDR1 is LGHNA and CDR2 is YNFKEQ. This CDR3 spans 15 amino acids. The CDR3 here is CASSSGGLAAYEQYF. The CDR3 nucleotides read TGTGCCAGCAGCTCCGGGGGACTAGCCGCCTACGAGCAGTACTTC.

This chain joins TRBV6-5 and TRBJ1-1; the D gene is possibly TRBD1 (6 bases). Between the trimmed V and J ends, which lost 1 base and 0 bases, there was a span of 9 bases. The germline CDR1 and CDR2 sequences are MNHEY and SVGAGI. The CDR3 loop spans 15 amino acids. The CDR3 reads CASSYYRVVNTEAFF. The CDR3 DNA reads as TGTGCCAGCAGTTACTACAGGGTGGTGAACACTGAAGCTTTCTTT.

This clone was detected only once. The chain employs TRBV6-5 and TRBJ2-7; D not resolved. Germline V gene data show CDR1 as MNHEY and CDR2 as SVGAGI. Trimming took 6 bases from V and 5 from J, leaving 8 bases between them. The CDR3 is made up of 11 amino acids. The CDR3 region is CASRENNEQYF. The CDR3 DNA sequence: TGTGCCAGCAGAGAAAACAACGAGCAGTACTTC.

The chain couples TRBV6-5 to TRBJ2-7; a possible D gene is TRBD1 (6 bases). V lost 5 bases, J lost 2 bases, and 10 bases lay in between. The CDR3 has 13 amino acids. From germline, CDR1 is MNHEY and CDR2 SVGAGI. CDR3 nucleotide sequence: TGTGCCAGCAGTGAACAGGGTCCCTACGAGCAGTACTTC. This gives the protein CASSEQGPYEQYF.

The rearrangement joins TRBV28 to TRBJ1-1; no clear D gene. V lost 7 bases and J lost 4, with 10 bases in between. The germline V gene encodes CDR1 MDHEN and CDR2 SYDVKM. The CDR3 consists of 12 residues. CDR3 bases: TGTGCCAGCATGGAGATGGTCACTGAAGCTTTCTTT. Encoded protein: CASMEMVTEAFF.